The following is a T cell receptor beta chain sequence with its context. Its target is not known. Following RNA extraction, reverse transcription yielded cDNA that acted as the sequencing template. Clones were read by immunoSEQ multiplex PCR, and TCRdb kept only the in-frame ones, dropping some. The table has over 30,000 clones, over 60% seen once. These data originate in a study of CD8+ T cells in alopecia areata. Study outcomes and limitations: Higher clonality and more expanded CD8+ clones appeared in lesional than normal scalp.

The germline V gene encodes CDR1 SGHTA and CDR2 FQGTGA. The junction had 8 bases not matched to a gene; V was cut back by 2 bases and J by 4 bases. This CDR3 spans 16 amino acids. Sequencing was performed on NKG2D-low CD8+ T cells sorted from blood. J is TRBJ2-1 and V is TRBV7-3; the match to TRBD2 covers 7 bases. This TCR was sampled from a human donor with alopecia areata. The CDR3 region is CASSLLVSGGYNEQFF. In DNA form, the CDR3 reads TGTGCCAGCAGCTTATTGGTGTCGGGGGGATACAATGAGCAGTTCTTC.